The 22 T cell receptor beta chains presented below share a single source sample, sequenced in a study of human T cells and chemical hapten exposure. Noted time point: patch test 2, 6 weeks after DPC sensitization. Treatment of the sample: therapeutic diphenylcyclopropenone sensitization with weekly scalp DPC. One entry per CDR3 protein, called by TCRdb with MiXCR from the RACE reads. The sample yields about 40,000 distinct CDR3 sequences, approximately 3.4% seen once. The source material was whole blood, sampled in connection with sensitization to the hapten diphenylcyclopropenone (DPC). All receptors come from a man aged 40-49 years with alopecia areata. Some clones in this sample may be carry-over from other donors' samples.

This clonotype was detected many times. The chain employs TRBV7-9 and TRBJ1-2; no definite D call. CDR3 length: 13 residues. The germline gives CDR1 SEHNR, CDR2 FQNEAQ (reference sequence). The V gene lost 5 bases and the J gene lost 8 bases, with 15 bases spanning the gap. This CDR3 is CASSQTPLEGYTF. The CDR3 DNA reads TGTGCCAGCAGCCAGACACCCTTAGAAGGCTACACCTTC.

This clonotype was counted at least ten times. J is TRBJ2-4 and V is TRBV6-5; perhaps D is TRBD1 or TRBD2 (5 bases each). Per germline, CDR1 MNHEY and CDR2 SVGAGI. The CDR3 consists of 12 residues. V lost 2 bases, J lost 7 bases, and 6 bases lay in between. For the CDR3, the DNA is TGTGCCAGCAGTTACGAGGGGAACATTCAGTACTTC. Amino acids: CASSYEGNIQYF.

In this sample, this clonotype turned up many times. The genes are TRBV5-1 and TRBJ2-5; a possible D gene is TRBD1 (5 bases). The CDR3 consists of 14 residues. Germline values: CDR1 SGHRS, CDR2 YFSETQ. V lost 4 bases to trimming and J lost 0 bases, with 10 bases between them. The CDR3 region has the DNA TGCGCCAGCAGCAGGCGACAGTACCAAGAGACCCAGTACTTC. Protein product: CASSRRQYQETQYF.

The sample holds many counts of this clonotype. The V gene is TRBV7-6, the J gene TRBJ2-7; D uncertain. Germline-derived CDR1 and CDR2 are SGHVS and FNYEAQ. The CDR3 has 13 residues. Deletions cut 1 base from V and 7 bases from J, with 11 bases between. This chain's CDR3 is CASSLVAESEQYF. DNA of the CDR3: TGTGCCAGCAGCTTAGTAGCAGAGTCTGAGCAGTACTTC.

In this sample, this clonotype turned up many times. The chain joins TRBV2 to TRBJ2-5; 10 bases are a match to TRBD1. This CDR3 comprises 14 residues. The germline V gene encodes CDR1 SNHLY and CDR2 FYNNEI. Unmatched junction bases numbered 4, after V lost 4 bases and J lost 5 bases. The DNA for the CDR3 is TGTGCCAGCAGTGGACAGGGGGCGCACGAGACCCAGTACTTC. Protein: CASSGQGAHETQYF.

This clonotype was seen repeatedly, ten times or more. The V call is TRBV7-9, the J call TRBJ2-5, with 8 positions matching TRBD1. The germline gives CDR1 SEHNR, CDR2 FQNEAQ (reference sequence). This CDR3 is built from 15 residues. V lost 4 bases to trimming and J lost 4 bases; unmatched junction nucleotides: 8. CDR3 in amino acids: CASSYRTGSGETQYF. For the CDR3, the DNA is TGTGCCAGCAGCTACCGGACAGGGTCTGGAGAGACCCAGTACTTC.

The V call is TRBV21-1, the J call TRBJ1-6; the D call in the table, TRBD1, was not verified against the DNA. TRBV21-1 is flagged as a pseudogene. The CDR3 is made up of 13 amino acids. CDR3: CASSPDRDSPLHF. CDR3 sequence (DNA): TGTGCCAGCAGCCCGGACAGGGACTCACCCCTCCACTTT.

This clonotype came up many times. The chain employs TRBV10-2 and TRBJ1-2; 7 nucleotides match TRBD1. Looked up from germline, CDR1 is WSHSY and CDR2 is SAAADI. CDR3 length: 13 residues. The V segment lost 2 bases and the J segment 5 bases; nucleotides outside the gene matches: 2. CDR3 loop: CASSEGQAYGYTF. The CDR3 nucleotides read TGCGCCAGCAGTGAGGGACAGGCTTATGGCTACACCTTC.

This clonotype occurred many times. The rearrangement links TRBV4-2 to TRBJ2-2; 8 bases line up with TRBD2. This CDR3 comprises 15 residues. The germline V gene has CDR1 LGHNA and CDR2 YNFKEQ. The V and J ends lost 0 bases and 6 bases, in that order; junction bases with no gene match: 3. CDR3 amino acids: CASSQEAGEPGELFF. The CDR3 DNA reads TGTGCCAGCAGCCAAGAAGCGGGAGAACCCGGGGAGCTGTTTTTT.

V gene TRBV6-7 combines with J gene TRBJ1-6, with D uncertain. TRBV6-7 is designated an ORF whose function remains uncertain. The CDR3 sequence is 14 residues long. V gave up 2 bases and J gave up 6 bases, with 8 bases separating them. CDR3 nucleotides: TGTGCCAGCAGTTACGGGCAGTCTAATTCACCCCTCCACTTT. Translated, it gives CASSYGQSNSPLHF.

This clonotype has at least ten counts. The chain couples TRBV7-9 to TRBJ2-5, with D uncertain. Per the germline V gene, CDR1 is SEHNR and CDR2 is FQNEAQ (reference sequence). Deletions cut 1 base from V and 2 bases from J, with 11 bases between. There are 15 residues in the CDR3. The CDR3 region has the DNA TGTGCCAGCAGCTTAGAGTTACGGGTACAAGAGACCCAGTACTTC. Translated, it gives CASSLELRVQETQYF.

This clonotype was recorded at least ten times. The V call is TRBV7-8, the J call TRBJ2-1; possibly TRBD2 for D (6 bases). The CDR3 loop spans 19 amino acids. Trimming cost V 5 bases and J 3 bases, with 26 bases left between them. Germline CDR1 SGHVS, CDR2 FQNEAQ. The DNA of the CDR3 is TGTGCCAGCAGCCCACCCATCTCGCGGGACGGGGGTTACTACAATGAGCAGTTCTTC. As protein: CASSPPISRDGGYYNEQFF.

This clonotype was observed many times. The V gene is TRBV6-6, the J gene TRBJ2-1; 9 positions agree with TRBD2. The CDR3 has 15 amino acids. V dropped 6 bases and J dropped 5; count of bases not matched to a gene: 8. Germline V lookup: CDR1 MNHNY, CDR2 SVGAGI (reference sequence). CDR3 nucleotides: TGTGCCAGCAGACGCAGCGGGGGGCAGGACAATGAGCAGTTCTTC. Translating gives CASRRSGGQDNEQFF.

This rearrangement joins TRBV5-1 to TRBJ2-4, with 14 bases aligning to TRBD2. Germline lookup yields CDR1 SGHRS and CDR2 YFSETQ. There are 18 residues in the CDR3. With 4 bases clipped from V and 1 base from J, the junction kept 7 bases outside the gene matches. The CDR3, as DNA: TGCGCCAGCAGCCTGGGACTAGCGGGAGTCGGGGCCAAAAACATTCAGTACTTC. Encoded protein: CASSLGLAGVGAKNIQYF.

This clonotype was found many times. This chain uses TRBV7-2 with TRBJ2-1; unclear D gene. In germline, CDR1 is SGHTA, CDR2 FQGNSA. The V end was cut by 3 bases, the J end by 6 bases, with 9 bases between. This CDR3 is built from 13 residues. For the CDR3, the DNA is TGTGCCAGCAGCTTCTTTCGGATCAATGAGCAGTTCTTC. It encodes CASSFFRINEQFF.

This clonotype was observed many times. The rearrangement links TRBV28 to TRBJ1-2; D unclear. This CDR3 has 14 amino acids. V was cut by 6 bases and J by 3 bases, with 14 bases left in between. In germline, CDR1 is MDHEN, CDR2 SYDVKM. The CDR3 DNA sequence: TGTGCCAGCAGAGATCCCAGCACCTACTATGGCTACACCTTC. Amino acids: CASRDPSTYYGYTF.

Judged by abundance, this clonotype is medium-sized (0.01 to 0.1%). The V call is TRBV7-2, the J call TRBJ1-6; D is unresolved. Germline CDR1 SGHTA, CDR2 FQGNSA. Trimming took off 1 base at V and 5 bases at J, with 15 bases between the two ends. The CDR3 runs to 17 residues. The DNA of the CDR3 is TGTGCCAGCAGCTTAGTTCGGGCAGGTCTAAATAATTCACCCCTCCACTTT. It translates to CASSLVRAGLNNSPLHF.

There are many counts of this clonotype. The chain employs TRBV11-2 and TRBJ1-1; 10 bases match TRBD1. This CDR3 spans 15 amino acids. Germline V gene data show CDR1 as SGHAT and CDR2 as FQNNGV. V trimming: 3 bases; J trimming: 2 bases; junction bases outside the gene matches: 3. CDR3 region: CASSLRDRGNTEAFF. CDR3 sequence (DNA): TGTGCCAGCAGCTTGAGGGACAGGGGTAACACTGAAGCTTTCTTT. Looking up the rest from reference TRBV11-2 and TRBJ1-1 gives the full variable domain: EAGVAQSPRYKIIEKRQSVAFWCNPISGHATLYWYQQILGQGPKLLIQFQNNGVVDDSQLPKDRFSAERLKGVDSTLKIQPAKLEDSAVYLCASSLRDRGNTEAFFGQGTRLTVV.

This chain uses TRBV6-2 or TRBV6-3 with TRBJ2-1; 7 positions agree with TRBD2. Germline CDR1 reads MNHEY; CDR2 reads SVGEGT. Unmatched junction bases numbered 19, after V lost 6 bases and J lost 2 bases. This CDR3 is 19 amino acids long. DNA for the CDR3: TGTGCCAGCAGCCCAGGGATGTGGGACTATAAAAGCCCCTACAATGAGCAGTTCTTC. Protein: CASSPGMWDYKSPYNEQFF.

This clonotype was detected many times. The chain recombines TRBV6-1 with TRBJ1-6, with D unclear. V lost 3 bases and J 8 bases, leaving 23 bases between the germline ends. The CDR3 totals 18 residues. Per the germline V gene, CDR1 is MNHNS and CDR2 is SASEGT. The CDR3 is CASSDGLGPRTAHSPLHF. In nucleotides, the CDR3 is TGTGCCAGCAGTGACGGATTAGGTCCCCGAACAGCACATTCACCCCTCCACTTT.

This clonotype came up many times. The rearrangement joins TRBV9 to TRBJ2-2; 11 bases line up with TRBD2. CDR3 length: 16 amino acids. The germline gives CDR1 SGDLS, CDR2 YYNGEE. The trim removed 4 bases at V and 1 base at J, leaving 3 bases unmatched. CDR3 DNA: TGTGCCAGCAGCATAACTAGCGGGAGGAACACCGGGGAGCTGTTTTTT. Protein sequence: CASSITSGRNTGELFF.

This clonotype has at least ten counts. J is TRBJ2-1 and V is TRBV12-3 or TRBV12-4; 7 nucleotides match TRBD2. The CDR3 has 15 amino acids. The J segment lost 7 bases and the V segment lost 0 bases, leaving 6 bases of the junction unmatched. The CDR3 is CASSLAGGPINEQFF. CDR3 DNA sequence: TGTGCCAGCAGTTTAGCGGGAGGGCCCATTAATGAGCAGTTCTTC.